The present entry profiles one TCR beta chain with its context. Antigen: not known. TCRdb re-derived calls from the reads in MiXCR, one entry per CDR3 protein. The sample yields over 250,000 distinct CDR3 sequences, around 20% seen once. The germline V gene has CDR1 DFQATT and CDR2 SNEGSKA (reference sequence). The V gene lost 5 bases and the J gene lost 5 bases, with 19 bases spanning the gap. The CDR3 consists of 15 residues. The data stem from a study of T cell repertoires in cytomegalovirus infection. Study-level information: Signatures in public TCR beta sequences pointed to both CMV infection and matching HLA type. Study-level findings and limits: Dominant in the ex vivo response were TCR beta clonotypes restricted by HLA-C and specific for CMV. Individuals carrying CMV plus the relevant HLA were identified by cumulative frequency of public TCR beta families.

The sequenced sample was cultured PBMCs, obtained from culture after CMV antigen stimulation. The chain combines TRBV20-1 with TRBJ2-1, with D perhaps assigned TRBD1 or TRBD2 (7 bases each). This sequence was found in a human donor in good health (CMV status not recorded). Some clones in this sample may be carry-over from other donors' samples. CDR3 sequence: CSASTGASGNNEQFF. CDR3 in DNA: TGCAGTGCTTCTACAGGGGCTAGCGGAAACAATGAGCAGTTCTTC.